This T cell receptor (beta chain) originates from a study of somatic mutations in cytotoxic T cells in rheumatoid arthritis (dated by TCRdb to 2015 to 2018). About the investigation overall: Patient peripheral blood (approximately 30 ml EDTA) was drawn right after diagnosis and before any treatment started. A FACSAria II or Sony SH800 was used to flow-sort some V beta antibody-stained T-cell populations at nearly 100% purity, and TCRB sequencing was also done on sorted V beta1+ cells. In newly diagnosed rheumatoid arthritis without treatment, the study examined if expanded CD8+ T-cell clones harbor somatic mutations, relying on TCRB deep sequencing to characterize clonality. TCRB deep sequencing covered over 55 patients with rheumatoid arthritis along with 20 healthy controls. Patients and controls did not essentially differ in median age, which was nearly identical between the groups.

Positive magnetic bead selection on an AutoMACS was used to isolate CD4+ and CD8+ cells, with flow cytometry used to check purity. Clonal expansions were first screened by flow cytometry with a TCR V beta antibody panel, then characterized by TCRB deep sequencing of sorted CD8+ fractions. Peripheral blood mononuclear cells were obtained using density gradient separation with Ficoll-Paque PLUS. DNA from CD4-enriched, CD8-enriched or PBMC samples was extracted using Nucleospin Tissue or Tissue XS kits and then quantified on a Qubit 2.0 fluorometer. Worth noting for this clone: The antigen this receptor binds is unknown. The input lacks base qualities; no much larger clone sits a single base away.

Genomic DNA underwent TCRB CDR3 sequencing using the immunoSEQ assay. The paper's data handling went like this. Published virus-specific TCRB sequences were compared with patient CD8+ clones larger than 1%, and only a few matches were found. Analyses were restricted to productive TCRB rearrangements. A clone was defined by a unique TCRB CDR3 sequence, and clonality was computed as a productive clonality index based on Shannon entropy. Repertoire overlap for a pair of samples was computed from each clone's template counts relative to total templates per sample. V-gene usage from TCRB sequencing and V-gene usage measured by flow cytometry were correlated (Spearman r of about 0.61). In TCRdb, the immuneACCESS table is reduced to in-frame sequences with V and J assigned. These tables do not hold every clone; where another copy was compared, an unresolved V gene accounts for under half, and the others remain unexplained. V, J and clone size are those of that table, while D and trimming were read from the DNA. A total of about 15,000 clones appear in this sample, around 77% of them only once. Of the sample, around 15% falls within the top ten clones.

The investigation overall reported the following: In patients, CD8+ clonality rose with age (Spearman r=0.49), which was not the case in healthy controls. The largest CD8+ clone made up more than 20% of CD8+ cells in about an eighth of the 65 patients, and blood and synovial fluid shared several identical CD8+ TCRB sequences. CD8+ T-cell clonality did not differ significantly between rheumatoid arthritis patients and age-matched healthy controls. It was unknown which antigens the expanded CD8+ clones targeted, and their absence from virus-specific databases did not exclude viral specificity.

The specimen was CD8+ T cells sorted from blood. The receptor was isolated from an adult with rheumatoid arthritis.

The encoded CDR3 is CASSSTWGAADTQYF. DNA sequence: TGTGCCAGCAGTTCCACATGGGGGGCCGCAGATACGCAGTATTTT. The V gene is TRBV27 and the J gene is TRBJ2-3, with the D gene possibly TRBD1 or TRBD2, each one fitting 6 bases. The V end loses 4 bases and the J end loses 4 bases, and a stretch of 15 bases separates them. CDR3 length: 15 amino acids, cysteine to phenylalanine. This entry keeps only the CDR3 DNA: 45 bases, framed from base 1. CDR1 and CDR2, per the germline V gene (reference sequence), are MNHEY and SMNVEV.